These T cell receptor beta chains were read from a single sample in a study of blood T cell repertoires in COVID-19. Assay used: immunoSEQ multiplex PCR; TCRdb lists only in-frame clones, some missing. The sample contains more than 95,000 clones, approximately 90% of which appear only once. Input material: peripheral blood. These receptors all come from a woman aged 80 or over with acute or convalescent COVID-19. Both conserved end residues are part of each CDR3. D genes are given only for firm matches. Not every row has a clone size; where given, it reads once, few, many or a size class.

j_gene: TRBJ2-3
v_gene: TRBV7-6
abundance: -
d_gene: TRBD2
CDR3nt: TGTGCCAGCAAAGCGGGGGGGGCAGATACGCAGTATTTT
CDR3aa: CASKAGGADTQYF

j_gene: TRBJ1-3
v_gene: TRBV2
abundance: -
d_gene: TRBD1
CDR3nt: TGTGCCAGCAGCGGGACAGGTTTGGTTCACACCATATATTTT
CDR3aa: CASSGTGLVHTIYF

j_gene: TRBJ2-5
v_gene: TRBV18
abundance: -
d_gene: TRBD1
CDR3nt: TGTGCCAGCTCACCAGATATTTCGGGACAGTTACAAGAGACCCAGTACTTC
CDR3aa: CASSPDISGQLQETQYF

j_gene: TRBJ2-3
v_gene: TRBV5-1
abundance: -
d_gene: TRBD2
CDR3nt: TGCGCCAGCAGCTTGGATCCTAGCGGGGCTGGGTATACGCAGTATTTT
CDR3aa: CASSLDPSGAGYTQYF

j_gene: TRBJ2-1
v_gene: TRBV6-5
abundance: -
d_gene: TRBD2
CDR3nt: TGTGCCAGCAAGATTAGCGGGGGTACCTACAATGAGCAGTTCTTC
CDR3aa: CASKISGGTYNEQFF

j_gene: TRBJ1-5
v_gene: TRBV6-5
abundance: -
d_gene: -
CDR3nt: TGTGCCAGCACCCAAAGCAATCAGCCCCAGCATTTT
CDR3aa: CASTQSNQPQHF

j_gene: TRBJ2-3
v_gene: TRBV24-1
abundance: -
d_gene: TRBD1
CDR3nt: TGTGCCACCAGTGATTCCGGGACAGGGGTCACAGATACGCAGTATTTT
CDR3aa: CATSDSGTGVTDTQYF

j_gene: TRBJ2-3
v_gene: TRBV5-1
abundance: few
d_gene: TRBD1
CDR3nt: TGCGCCAGCAGCTTGGAAGGGACAGGGGTAGATACGCAGTATTTT
CDR3aa: CASSLEGTGVDTQYF

j_gene: TRBJ1-2
v_gene: TRBV5-4
abundance: once
d_gene: -
CDR3nt: TGTGCCAGCAGCTTGATCATTCGCACAGGGACGTATGGCTACACCTTC
CDR3aa: CASSLIIRTGTYGYTF

j_gene: TRBJ2-1
v_gene: TRBV11-2
abundance: -
d_gene: -
CDR3nt: TGTGCCAGCAGCCCACGAGCGGGATCGGGGGGCCGCAATGAGCAGTTCTTC
CDR3aa: CASSPRAGSGGRNEQFF

j_gene: TRBJ1-1
v_gene: TRBV12-3/TRBV12-4
abundance: -
d_gene: -
CDR3nt: TGTGCCAGCAGTATGCAGAGGCTTCAAGCTTTCTTT
CDR3aa: CASSMQRLQAFF

j_gene: TRBJ2-5
v_gene: TRBV29-1
abundance: once
d_gene: TRBD1
CDR3nt: TGCAGCGTTGACGGGACAGGGGGAACCCAGTACTTC
CDR3aa: CSVDGTGGTQYF

j_gene: TRBJ2-3
v_gene: TRBV29-1
abundance: -
d_gene: TRBD2
CDR3nt: TGCAGCGCCTACGGACTAGCGGGGGATTTCGATACGCAGTATTTT
CDR3aa: CSAYGLAGDFDTQYF

j_gene: TRBJ2-7
v_gene: TRBV2
abundance: -
d_gene: -
CDR3nt: TGTGCCAGCAGCTGGCCTAACACAGGGAGTAACTACGAGCAGTACTTC
CDR3aa: CASSWPNTGSNYEQYF

j_gene: TRBJ2-4
v_gene: TRBV6-2/TRBV6-3
abundance: -
d_gene: TRBD1
CDR3nt: TGTGCCAGCAGTTCGCAGGGGGCCCTAGCCAAAAACATTCAGTACTTC
CDR3aa: CASSSQGALAKNIQYF

j_gene: TRBJ1-2
v_gene: TRBV25-1
abundance: once
d_gene: TRBD1
CDR3nt: TGTGCCAGCAAGGGACAGGGGGCCGGTAACTATGGCTACACCTTC
CDR3aa: CASKGQGAGNYGYTF

j_gene: TRBJ2-7
v_gene: TRBV5-4
abundance: -
d_gene: TRBD2
CDR3nt: TGTGCCAGCAGCTTGTATACGGGGGGGCCCGAGCAGTACTTC
CDR3aa: CASSLYTGGPEQYF

j_gene: TRBJ2-4
v_gene: TRBV27
abundance: -
d_gene: -
CDR3nt: TGTGCCACCCCCCTAGTCCGGGGGAGATGGTACTTC
CDR3aa: CATPLVRGRWYF

j_gene: TRBJ1-2
v_gene: TRBV2
abundance: -
d_gene: -
CDR3nt: TGTGCCAGCAAGGACAATTCGAACTATGGCTACACCTTC
CDR3aa: CASKDNSNYGYTF

j_gene: TRBJ2-1
v_gene: TRBV7-2
abundance: -
d_gene: TRBD2
CDR3nt: TGTGCCAGCAGCTTAGCCGGGACTAGACGCGGTGAGCAGTTCTTC
CDR3aa: CASSLAGTRRGEQFF

j_gene: TRBJ2-7
v_gene: TRBV28
abundance: -
d_gene: TRBD2
CDR3nt: TGTGCCAGCAGTTCAGCGGGAGGGCAGCAGTACTTC
CDR3aa: CASSSAGGQQYF

j_gene: TRBJ2-2
v_gene: TRBV6-5
abundance: -
d_gene: TRBD2
CDR3nt: TGTGCCAGCAGTTCTTTGCGGGGGGGCCCCGGGGAGCTGTTTTTT
CDR3aa: CASSSLRGGPGELFF

j_gene: TRBJ2-3
v_gene: TRBV4-2
abundance: -
d_gene: TRBD2
CDR3nt: TGTGCCAGCAGCCAGAGTGAGGCTAGCGGGAGATTGGATACGCAGTATTTT
CDR3aa: CASSQSEASGRLDTQYF

j_gene: TRBJ1-2
v_gene: TRBV7-2
abundance: -
d_gene: TRBD1
CDR3nt: TGTGCCAGCAGCTTATATCGGACAGGGGGGTATGGCTACACCTTC
CDR3aa: CASSLYRTGGYGYTF

j_gene: TRBJ1-6
v_gene: TRBV27
abundance: -
d_gene: -
CDR3nt: TGTGCCAGCAGTTTAAGCCGGAGATATAATTCACCCCTCCACTTT
CDR3aa: CASSLSRRYNSPLHF

j_gene: TRBJ2-1
v_gene: TRBV3-1/TRBV3-2
abundance: -
d_gene: -
CDR3nt: TGTGCCAGCAGCTATAGTAGCGTAGCTGAGCAGTTCTTC
CDR3aa: CASSYSSVAEQFF

j_gene: TRBJ2-7
v_gene: TRBV7-8
abundance: -
d_gene: -
CDR3nt: TGTGCCAGCAGCTTAGGAGTCAGGGTCGAGCAGTACTTC
CDR3aa: CASSLGVRVEQYF

j_gene: TRBJ2-5
v_gene: TRBV15
abundance: -
d_gene: TRBD1
CDR3nt: TGTGCCACCAGCAGGAACCCGGGACAGGGAGAGACCCAGTACTTC
CDR3aa: CATSRNPGQGETQYF

j_gene: TRBJ1-5
v_gene: TRBV6-1
abundance: -
d_gene: TRBD1
CDR3nt: TGTGCCAGCAGTGACACGGGGGGGGGACAGTCCTGGAATCAGCCCCAGCATTTT
CDR3aa: CASSDTGGGQSWNQPQHF

j_gene: TRBJ2-2
v_gene: TRBV6-2/TRBV6-3
abundance: -
d_gene: -
CDR3nt: TGTGCCAGCAGTCAACTAGTGAACACCGGGGAGCTGTTTTTT
CDR3aa: CASSQLVNTGELFF

j_gene: TRBJ1-2
v_gene: TRBV28
abundance: -
d_gene: -
CDR3nt: TGTGCCAGCCGTCCGGGGGTCTATGGCTACACCTTC
CDR3aa: CASRPGVYGYTF

j_gene: TRBJ1-2
v_gene: TRBV11-2
abundance: -
d_gene: -
CDR3nt: TGTGCCAGCAGCTTAAACAAACAGGGAAACTATGGCTACACCTTC
CDR3aa: CASSLNKQGNYGYTF

j_gene: TRBJ1-5
v_gene: TRBV2
abundance: -
d_gene: -
CDR3nt: TGTGCCAGCAGTGAACGGCAGGGCTATAGCAATCAGCCCCAGCATTTT
CDR3aa: CASSERQGYSNQPQHF

j_gene: TRBJ1-5
v_gene: TRBV28
abundance: -
d_gene: TRBD1
CDR3nt: TGTGCCAGCAACAGGGGGGAAATTTATAGCAATCAGCCCCAGCATTTT
CDR3aa: CASNRGEIYSNQPQHF

j_gene: TRBJ1-4
v_gene: TRBV6-5
abundance: -
d_gene: -
CDR3nt: TGTGCCAGCAGTTCTACGAAGGGGGAAAAACTGTTTTTT
CDR3aa: CASSSTKGEKLFF

j_gene: TRBJ1-6
v_gene: TRBV19
abundance: -
d_gene: -
CDR3nt: TGTGCCAGTAGTGAACAGGCCTCCTATAATTCACCCCTCCACTTT
CDR3aa: CASSEQASYNSPLHF

j_gene: TRBJ2-1
v_gene: TRBV3-1/TRBV3-2
abundance: -
d_gene: TRBD2
CDR3nt: TGTGCCAGCAGCCAGAATTTAGCGGGCTACAATGAGCAGTTCTTC
CDR3aa: CASSQNLAGYNEQFF

j_gene: TRBJ2-5
v_gene: TRBV4-1
abundance: -
d_gene: -
CDR3nt: TGCGCCAGCAGCCAAGAGAGGGAGCGGATCCAAGAGACCCAGTACTTC
CDR3aa: CASSQERERIQETQYF

j_gene: TRBJ1-5
v_gene: TRBV2
abundance: few
d_gene: TRBD1
CDR3nt: TGTGCCAGCAAGGTGGGGACAGAAAATCAGCCCCAGCATTTT
CDR3aa: CASKVGTENQPQHF

j_gene: TRBJ1-1
v_gene: TRBV6-1
abundance: -
d_gene: -
CDR3nt: TGTGCCAGCAGTGAATTGCGGTACACTGAAGCTTTCTTT
CDR3aa: CASSELRYTEAFF

j_gene: TRBJ2-7
v_gene: TRBV5-1
abundance: once
d_gene: TRBD2
CDR3nt: TGCGCCAGCAGCTTGGAGACTAGCGGTCATTCCTACGAGCAGTACTTC
CDR3aa: CASSLETSGHSYEQYF

j_gene: TRBJ2-7
v_gene: TRBV3-1/TRBV3-2
abundance: once
d_gene: TRBD2
CDR3nt: TGTGCCAGCAGCCAAGCTCGGGGACTAGCGGGCCACGAGCAGTACTTC
CDR3aa: CASSQARGLAGHEQYF